This TCR beta chain was found in a study of CD8+ T cells in alopecia areata. Study conclusions and caveats: Persistence in scalp and blood during tofacitinib was observed for many expanded lesional clones. Lesional scalp, notably in alopecia totalis/universalis, had clonality above that of normal scalp. Among the 100 top clones, expanded CD8+ clones, like scalp clonality, were significantly decreased by tofacitinib.

Note on this clone: Its antigen remains unknown.

Sequencing relied on a cDNA template that was reverse transcribed from extracted RNA. Sequencing was performed with immunoSEQ multiplex PCR; in TCRdb, only in-frame clones are kept and a portion is missing. Of about 200,000 clones in the sample, 58% were seen once. The germline V and J ends were trimmed by 6 bases and 6 bases, with 22 bases remaining between them. Germline V lookup: CDR1 SGHNT, CDR2 YYREEE (reference sequence). CDR3 length: 16 residues. Treatment noted: oral pan-JAK inhibitor, 5-10 mg twice daily. Sequencing used CD4+ T cells sorted from blood, obtained at week 24, from a patient treated with tofacitinib. The TCR originated in a human donor with alopecia areata. The rearrangement links TRBV5-4 to TRBJ2-1; tentative D call: TRBD2 (6 bases). The CDR3 nucleotides read TGTGCCAGCAACACTTGGGAGGTTGGTTCCAGCAATGAGCAGTTCTTC. This translates into CASNTWEVGSSNEQFF.